This T cell receptor beta chain was captured by sequencing in a study of T cell changes during pregnancy in multiple sclerosis. The CDR3 is made up of 15 amino acids. CDR1 MGHRA and CDR2 YSYEKL come from the germline V gene. With 1 base clipped from V and 8 bases from J, the junction kept 4 bases outside the gene matches. Only in-frame clones appear in the TCRdb table, and some are missing; sequencing was by immunoSEQ multiplex PCR. The sample records some 60,000 clones, 90% to 95% being singletons. The starting material was peripheral blood, obtained before pregnancy. The sequence came from a female donor with multiple sclerosis, enrolled in a pregnancy study. V usage is TRBV4-1 and J usage is TRBJ2-1; 11 bases map to TRBD2. CDR3 nucleotides: TGCGCCAGCAGCCAAGTGACTAGCGGGGCCGATGAGCAGTTCTTC. This encodes CASSQVTSGADEQFF.